The 14 T cell receptor beta chains below were found in one sample sequenced in a study of chemoradiotherapy in HPV16-positive cancers. TCRdb's table, derived via immunoSEQ multiplex PCR, lists solely in-frame clones and lacks some. This table has around 30,000 clones, roughly nine tenths appearing once. Specimen: blood, collected from a patient who underwent chemoradiotherapy. The source is a human donor with HPV-associated anogenital cancer.

The chain joins TRBV9 to TRBJ1-2; 7 nucleotides line up with TRBD1. J gave up 3 bases and V 2 bases, and 1 base lay outside the gene matches. From germline, CDR1 is SGDLS and CDR2 YYNGEE. CDR3 size: 13 residues. CDR3 amino acids: CASSVGQDYGYTF. The CDR3 nucleotides read TGTGCCAGCAGCGTCGGACAGGACTATGGCTACACCTTC.

The chain is built from TRBV9 and TRBJ2-2; D remains unclear. Trimming took off 2 bases at V and 6 bases at J, with 8 bases between the two ends. The CDR3 is made up of 13 amino acids. CDR1 and CDR2 from the germline V gene are SGDLS and YYNGEE. The CDR3 reads CASSVESAGELFF. CDR3 in DNA: TGTGCCAGCAGCGTCGAGTCGGCCGGGGAGCTGTTTTTT.

The chain uses TRBV7-2 and TRBJ1-3; D is perhaps TRBD1 (5 bases). V was shortened by 0 bases and J by 0 bases, with 9 bases between the two germline ends. The CDR3 has 16 residues. The germline gives CDR1 SGHTA, CDR2 FQGNSA. The CDR3, as DNA: TGTGCCAGCAGCTTAGCGGACACTTTCTCTGGAAACACCATATATTTT. It encodes CASSLADTFSGNTIYF.

This chain connects TRBV5-5 to TRBJ1-5; D not resolved. V was clipped by 1 base and J by 2 bases, with 7 bases between them. The CDR3 covers 14 residues. Per germline, CDR1 SGHKS and CDR2 YYEKEE (reference sequence). CDR3 nucleotide sequence: TGTGCCAGCAGCTTGACGCGGGGCAATCAGCCCCAGCATTTT. Protein: CASSLTRGNQPQHF. Based on the CDR3 plus reference TRBV5-5 and TRBJ1-5, the full variable domain is DAGVTQSPTHLIKTRGQQVTLRCSPISGHKSVSWYQQVLGQGPQFIFQYYEKEERGRGNFPDRFSARQFPNYSSELNVNALLLGDSALYLCASSLTRGNQPQHFGDGTRLSIL.

V gene TRBV28 combines with J gene TRBJ1-5; 10 bases are shared with TRBD1. There are 15 residues in the CDR3. V shed 4 bases and J 5 bases; nucleotides not matched to a gene: 5. Germline loops: CDR1 MDHEN, CDR2 SYDVKM. CDR3 sequence reads: CASSSGQGNDQPQHF. CDR3 coding DNA: TGTGCCAGCAGTTCGGGACAGGGGAACGATCAGCCCCAGCATTTT.

The rearrangement joins TRBV7-2 to TRBJ1-4; D perhaps matches TRBD1 (5 bases). Germline CDR1 SGHTA, CDR2 FQGNSA. V was cut by 5 bases and J by 14 bases, with 15 bases left in between. The CDR3 is made up of 12 amino acids. The chain's CDR3 is CASSPQGLVLFF. The CDR3 nucleotides are TGTGCCAGCAGCCCCCAGGGACTTGTGCTGTTTTTT.

The CDR3 bases are TGTGCCAGCAGGGGCGGGAGGGGCGCAGATACGCAGTATTTT. As protein: CASRGGRGADTQYF. V usage is TRBV7-2 and J usage is TRBJ2-3, with TRBD2 identical over 9 bases. Germline CDR1 and CDR2: SGHTA and FQGNSA. This CDR3 is 14 amino acids long. The trim removed 6 bases at V and 4 bases at J, leaving 5 bases unmatched.

The chain combines TRBV7-8 with TRBJ1-1, with a possible D match to TRBD1 (6 bases). This CDR3 contains 13 residues. The germline V gene encodes CDR1 SGHVS and CDR2 FQNEAQ. The germline V and J ends were trimmed by 6 bases and 3 bases, with 11 bases remaining between them. CDR3 DNA sequence: TGTGCCAGCAGTTGGAAGGGGGACACTGAAGCTTTCTTT. This encodes CASSWKGDTEAFF.

The chain carries TRBV11-2 and TRBJ2-7; D unclear. The CDR3 has 16 amino acids. Trimming stripped 1 base from V and 0 bases from J, with 13 bases between. Germline CDR1 is SGHAT and CDR2 is FQNNGV. CDR3 loop: CASSLGHFFSSYEQYF. Written as DNA, the CDR3 is TGTGCCAGCAGCTTAGGGCACTTTTTTAGCTCCTACGAGCAGTACTTC.

This chain links TRBV5-6 with TRBJ1-6; D unresolved. V was trimmed by 0 bases and J by 6 bases, leaving 7 bases between them. Germline-derived CDR1 and CDR2 are SGHDT and YYEEEE. The CDR3 totals 14 residues. The CDR3 here is CASSLGGANSPLHF. Written as DNA, the CDR3 is TGTGCCAGCAGCTTGGGGGGTGCTAATTCACCCCTCCACTTT. The full variable domain, with the rest looked up from reference TRBV5-6 and TRBJ1-6, is DAGVTQSPTHLIKTRGQQVTLRCSPKSGHDTVSWYQQALGQGPQFIFQYYEEEERQRGNFPDRFSGHQFPNYSSELNVNALLLGDSALYLCASSLGGANSPLHFGNGTRLTVT.

The chain uses TRBV6-6 and TRBJ1-2, with 10 bases lining up with TRBD1. Per the germline V gene, CDR1 is MNHNY and CDR2 is SVGAGI (reference sequence). The V segment lost 4 bases and the J segment 8 bases; nucleotides outside the gene matches: 4. The CDR3 runs to 13 residues. In DNA form, the CDR3 reads TGTGCCAGCAGTTGGACAGGGGGGGAAGGCTACACCTTC. Its translation: CASSWTGGEGYTF.

The chain recombines TRBV7-6 with TRBJ2-3; TRBD1 matches 8 bases. The CDR3 runs to 14 residues. Germline lookup yields CDR1 SGHVS and CDR2 FNYEAQ. V shed 5 bases, J shed 6 bases, and the junction held 7 bases outside the gene matches. As DNA, the CDR3 is TGTGCCAGCAGCCTCGGACAGGGAACGGATACGCAGTATTTT. Encoded protein: CASSLGQGTDTQYF.

The chain combines TRBV9 with TRBJ2-2; D unclear. The CDR3 runs to 15 residues. Trimming took 0 bases from V and 0 from J, leaving 6 bases between them. Germline CDR1 and CDR2: SGDLS and YYNGEE. The CDR3 coding sequence is TGTGCCAGCAGCGTAGGGCTCACGAACACCGGGGAGCTGTTTTTT. Residues: CASSVGLTNTGELFF.

This clone has a handful of counts. The chain uses TRBV5-4 and TRBJ1-2; TRBD1 might be the D (5 bases). With 2 bases removed from V and 8 bases from J, the gap between germline ends came to 7 bases. Germline-derived CDR1 and CDR2 are SGHNT and YYREEE (reference sequence). The CDR3 is 11 residues long. CDR3 loop: CASSFGDGYTF. DNA for the CDR3: TGTGCCAGCAGCTTTGGGGACGGCTACACCTTC.